One sample yielded the 5 T cell receptor beta chains listed below, sequenced in a study of T cells in women clearing cervical HPV infection. Clones were sequenced by immunoSEQ multiplex PCR, and TCRdb holds only the in-frame ones, with some missing. The table for this sample gives 25,000 to 35,000 clones. Input material: blood buffy coat. All receptors derive from a woman aged 18-70 years with a cervical HPV16 infection that either progressed to CIN3+ or cleared (not recorded which).

In the case of this clone: The read ends 3 residues early relative to the CDR3; the germline J gene fills the gap. The chain is built from TRBV5-1 and TRBJ2-2; 7 bases map to TRBD1. Germline lookup yields CDR1 SGHRS and CDR2 YFSETQ. This CDR3 has 16 residues. The CDR3 region is CASSLVRGSYNSPLFF. The CDR3 DNA, read in part, is TGCGCCAGCAGCTTGGTCAGGGGGTCTTATAATTCACCG.

In regard to this clone: At one end the junction does not follow the germline gene, possibly because of a read error. The read gets to within 3 residues of the CDR3 end, and the germline J gene fills in the rest. The V call is TRBV4-2, the J call TRBJ1-5, with D perhaps matching TRBD1 (6 bases). This CDR3 has 15 amino acids. Looked up from germline, CDR1 is LGHNA and CDR2 is YNFKEQ. The CDR3 reads CASSQDEGVNQPQHF. The sequenced part of the CDR3 DNA is TGCGCCAGCAGCCAAGACGAGGGGGTTAATCAGCCC.

As to this clone: The missing CDR3 end, 3 residues past where the read stops, is filled in from the germline J gene. This same CDR3 is encoded by further DNA sequences in the sample. The V and J genes are TRBV11-1 and TRBJ2-1; TRBD1 agrees at 9 bases. J was trimmed by 7 bases and V by 8 bases; bases with no gene match: 9. This CDR3 is 14 amino acids long. Germline lookup yields CDR1 SGHAT and CDR2 FQDESV (reference sequence). The DNA read from the CDR3 is TGTGCCAGCCACAGGGGACAGGGCGTTAATGAG. Amino acids: CASHRGQGVNE. The full CDR3 reads CASHRGQGVNEQFF.

Concerning this clone: Sequencing ends 3 residues short of the CDR3 end; the germline J gene provides the rest. The sample carries other DNA sequences with the same CDR3. The rearrangement uses TRBV29-1 and TRBJ2-3; D is perhaps TRBD1 (5 bases). The CDR3 sequence is 13 residues long. The germline gives CDR1 SQVTM, CDR2 ANQGSEA. V lost 1 base to trimming and J lost 1 base, with 6 bases between them. CDR3 protein: CSVEVGGTDTQYF. The DNA read from the CDR3 is TGCAGCGTTGAAGTAGGGGGCACAGATACG.

Worth noting for this clone: The read halts 3 residues ahead of the CDR3 end, with the missing end drawn from the germline J gene. The chain carries TRBV20-1 and TRBJ1-1; 10 bases match TRBD1. The CDR3 loop spans 13 amino acids. Germline V gives CDR1 DFQATT, CDR2 SNEGSKA (reference sequence). After removal of 8 bases from V and 3 bases from J, the junction contained 6 bases not matched to a gene. The DNA read from the CDR3 is TGCAGTCCCGGACAGGGGGAAGACACTGAA. Translation: CSPGQGEDTE. The complete CDR3 reads CSPGQGEDTEAFF.